This TCR beta chain was retrieved from a study of glioma-infiltrating T cells after dendritic cell vaccination (dated by TCRdb to between 2015 and 2016). Concerning the study at large: The cohort included 15 or so glioblastoma patients drawn from Phase I and II dendritic cell vaccination trials, of whom 9 were newly diagnosed and 6 had recurrent disease. Patients received autologous tumor lysate-pulsed dendritic cell vaccination between about 2003 and 2013. The vaccine consisted of monocyte-derived dendritic cells cultured seven to eight days with IL-4 and GM-CSF, then pulsed overnight with autologous tumor lysate. Three intradermal dendritic cell vaccine injections were administered to patients at biweekly intervals in the arm below the axilla. Tumor-infiltrating lymphocyte content was quantified and tumor and blood repertoires were compared in dendritic cell-vaccinated glioblastoma patients by deep sequencing of TCR beta CDR3 regions. TCR sequencing metrics, including TIL content and tumor-blood repertoire overlap, were correlated with survival after dendritic cell vaccination.

On this clone itself: The target of this receptor is not known. No much larger clonotype is one base removed from it; base qualities were not supplied.

Findings and caveats that apply to the study as a whole: The cohort was small and heterogeneous, few patients had complete blood and tumor sets, and even fewer had initial-recurrent tumor pairs. After dendritic cell vaccination, a higher estimated pretreatment TIL content predicted longer time to progression and overall survival. TCR clonality showed no direct relationship with survival, which suggests that a diverse polyclonal response may be important. The three-group TCR overlap response model was characterized as speculative, and prospective validation of the model was stated to be required.

This sample's time point label indicates: after dendritic cell vaccination, including at tumor progression/relapse. To be selected, patients needed enough residual fresh-frozen tumor tissue and more than two years of available survival data. None of the glioblastoma patients carried an isocitrate dehydrogenase mutation, although molecular status otherwise varied. PBMC collection took place before vaccination, two weeks after the third vaccination, and at tumor progression if progression occurred. The Qiagen DNeasy Blood extraction Kit was used for extraction of genomic DNA. The germline V end is reduced by 6 bases and the J end by 4 bases; junction bases left unmatched: 3. CDR1 LNHDA and CDR2 SQIVND are derived from the germline V gene (reference sequence). From the cysteine through the phenylalanine, the CDR3 covers 13 amino acids. Kept here is only the CDR3 DNA, which spans 39 bases and is read in frame from base 1.

Using the immunoSEQ assay, TCRB CDR3 regions were amplified from roughly 1.9 micrograms of genomic DNA, or from all available DNA when less than that was on hand. The multiplex PCR relied on 60 forward primers for TCR V beta segments and 13 reverse primers for J beta segments. To estimate reads per starting template, synthetic control templates were spiked into each sample at limiting dilution. Reads of 87 bp were generated by sequencing on the Illumina HiSeq System. On the authors' methods: PCR and sequencing errors were removed by a nearest neighbor algorithm that merged closely related sequences. TCR overlap was defined as the percentage of unique tumor TCR beta sequences that were also present in the same patient's peripheral blood. Imported from immuneACCESS, the table was reduced by TCRdb to in-frame sequences with V and J called. These copies leave out some clones; in studies compared against another copy, an unresolved V gene accounts for under half, and the cause of the remainder is not known. The V and J calls and clone size were taken over from that table, and D and trimming were inferred from the DNA. The sample records more than 95,000 clones, 85% to 90% of which are singletons. The top ten constitute 2.5% to 3% of the sample.

The chain uses TRBV19 and TRBJ1-2; 9 nucleotides in the junction match TRBD1. This clonotype was obtained from a human donor with glioblastoma. The sequences come from blood, collected after dendritic cell vaccination. The DNA sequence is given as TGTGCCAGTAGGTCGACAGGGGGCTATGGCTACACCTTC. Its protein product is CASRSTGGYGYTF.